The 6 T cell receptor beta chains in this list originate from one sample, sequenced in a study of identical twins. TCRdb re-analysed the 5' RACE reads in MiXCR, keeping a single row per CDR3 protein. In the table there are 1.5 million or so distinct CDR3 sequences, about 30% of which are singletons. What was sequenced was cord blood. The receptors come from a newborn girl in good health.

V gene TRBV6-6 combines with J gene TRBJ2-5; maybe TRBD2 (5 bases). V gave up 8 bases and J gave up 5 bases, with 12 bases separating them. The CDR3 sequence is 12 residues long. Germline assignment: CDR1 MNHNY and CDR2 SVGAGI (reference sequence). The CDR3 reads CASSAVEETQYF. DNA for the CDR3: TGTGCCAGCTCAGCGGTGGAGGAGACCCAGTACTTC.

The chain has TRBV6-1 and TRBJ2-2; 9 bases are shared with TRBD2. Germline loops: CDR1 MNHNS, CDR2 SASEGT. The V gene end was trimmed by 6 bases and the J gene end by 3 bases; junction bases not matched to a gene: 11. This CDR3 region has 17 residues. CDR3: CASSLWVAGDHTGELFF. The CDR3 DNA sequence: TGTGCCAGCAGCCTCTGGGTAGCGGGGGACCACACCGGGGAGCTGTTTTTT.

This clonotype was found a few times. The CDR3 DNA reads TGCAGTGCGCCGACTAGCGGGGCCTCCACAGATACGCAGTATTTT. It codes for CSAPTSGASTDTQYF. This chain links TRBV20-1 with TRBJ2-3; the match to TRBD2 covers 11 bases. Germline values: CDR1 DFQATT, CDR2 SNEGSKA (reference sequence). V shed 6 bases, J shed 2 bases, and the junction held 7 bases outside the gene matches. The CDR3 is 15 residues long.

The V call is TRBV20-1, the J call TRBJ2-7, with 7 positions matching TRBD2. The CDR3 extends over 15 amino acids. V gave up 3 bases and J gave up 7 bases; unmatched junction bases: 15. Germline V gene lookup returns CDR1 DFQATT and CDR2 SNEGSKA (reference sequence). This CDR3 reads CSASPTSPSYNEQYF. The CDR3 bases are TGCAGTGCTAGCCCGACTAGCCCCTCCTACAATGAGCAGTACTTC.

Many counts were recorded for this clonotype. The chain uses TRBV6-2 or TRBV6-3 and TRBJ2-5, with D possibly being TRBD2 (6 bases). CDR3 size: 17 residues. In germline, CDR1 is MNHEY, CDR2 SVGEGT. Trimming removed 2 bases from V and 3 bases from J, with 19 bases in between. The CDR3 coding sequence is TGTGCCAGCAGTTACCCGACTGCGGCTAGCGTCAAAGAGACCCAGTACTTC. Protein product: CASSYPTAASVKETQYF.

The V call is TRBV4-2, the J call TRBJ2-3, with 11 positions matching TRBD2. After removal of 5 bases from V and 2 bases from J, the junction contained 6 bases not matched to a gene. This CDR3 region has 16 residues. Germline V gene sequence: CDR1 LGHNA, CDR2 YNFKEQ. The CDR3: CASSSGLAVLTDTQYF. Here the CDR3 DNA reads TGTGCCAGCAGCTCGGGACTAGCGGTTCTCACAGATACGCAGTATTTT.